The present T cell receptor (beta chain) was sequenced within a study of identical twins. This clonotype has only a few counts. One entry per CDR3 protein results from TCRdb running MiXCR on the 5' RACE reads. The sample consists of roughly 290,000 distinct CDR3 sequences, 8% to 9% of them appearing once. V dropped 2 bases and J dropped 3; count of bases not matched to a gene: 9. Per the germline V gene, CDR1 is SGHKS and CDR2 is YYEKEE (reference sequence). This CDR3 is built from 17 residues. These data were also filed under a second study, of yellow fever vaccine responses in identical twins. This second report adds: It has been reported that, in twins, the vaccine T cell response seemed partly convergent and partly personalized.

Sequencing was carried out using memory (CD45RO+) T cells sorted from blood. The receptor was isolated from a woman between 18 and 30 years old in good health. The chain has TRBV5-5 and TRBJ2-1; TRBD1 agrees at 9 bases. The CDR3 spells CASSLQLGTGLYNEQFF. The CDR3 DNA reads as TGTGCCAGCAGCTTACAACTAGGGACAGGGCTCTACAATGAGCAGTTCTTC.